This T cell receptor (beta chain) appears in the sequencing data of a study of T-cell reconstitution after alpha-beta-depleted transplantation in children. The CDR3 is made up of 15 amino acids. The germline gives CDR1 ENHRY, CDR2 SYGVKD. Trimming took 0 bases from V and 5 from J; bases not matched to a gene: 6. This clonotype was recorded many times. The antigen is undetermined. It was with unique molecular identifiers that the TCRbeta library was prepared. TCRdb re-called the PCR reads with MiXCR, one entry per CDR3 protein. The sample lists 140,000 to 150,000 distinct CDR3 sequences; around 10% were seen once. Regarding the study as a whole: A year post-transplant, T-cell counts and diversity derived mostly from newly produced T cells. There were some patients whose high TCRbeta diversity at day 60 came from surviving recipient T cells and thymic progenitors. Reportedly, alpha-beta T cells present about two months post-transplant originated from several hundred expanded clones of graft origin.

The genes are TRBV10-3 and TRBJ2-5; 7 bases are a match to TRBD2. This TCR came from a female patient aged 2-9 years who had a stem cell transplant for congenital amegakaryocytic thrombocytopenia, so the T cells may come from the graft donor. The sample consisted of PBMCs, mostly from graft donor cells, taken 180 days after TCRalphabeta/CD19-depleted stem cell transplant. This CDR3 is CAISESTSAGETQYF. CDR3 DNA: TGTGCCATCAGTGAGTCCACTAGCGCTGGGGAGACCCAGTACTTC.